What follows is one T cell receptor (beta chain) and its context. The antigen remains unidentified. CD45RO-negative, CCR7-positively selected cells formed the naive CD8 fraction, excluding terminally differentiated effector memory CD45RA+ cells. The data stem from a study of shared clonotypes between healthy human individuals. Study-wide results and caveats: All-four-donor shared clonotypes had higher generation probabilities than non-shared clonotypes did.

Germline V gene sequence: CDR1 MNHEY, CDR2 SMNVEV (reference sequence). This CDR3 is 14 amino acids long. The V gene lost 6 bases and the J gene lost 8 bases, with 16 bases spanning the gap. Sorted-subset replicate PCR reactions were performed with approximately 200 ng DNA, corresponding to tens of thousands of T cell genomes. As handled by the study authors: ImmunoSEQ only sent back junction sequences with no quality scores, so filtering was done differently. Here immunoSEQ multiplex PCR was the method, and the copy in TCRdb shows in-frame clones only, minus some. The D gene and trimming were derived from the DNA, and the V and J assignments and clone size from that table. Found here are around 1,900,000 clones, around 93% of them singletons; the top ten hold around 1.7%.

The sample consisted of naive CD8+ T cells from PBMCs. This TCR came from a man between 18 and 29 years old in good health. Some clones in this sample may be carry-over from other donors' samples. The chain recombines TRBV27 with TRBJ1-4; D is perhaps TRBD1 (6 bases). The CDR3 loop is CASRPRGGGEKLFF. The CDR3 DNA is TGTGCCAGCAGGCCAAGAGGGGGGGGAGAAAAACTGTTTTTT.